One sample yielded the 25 T cell receptor beta chains listed below, sequenced in a study of vaccination and CD4 T cells after COVID-19. Researchers used the Oncomine TCR Beta short-read assay to sequence DNA from cultured CD4+ T cells. MiXCR, run by TCRdb on the PCR reads, gives a single entry per CDR3 protein. The table records tens of thousands of distinct CDR3 sequences, less than 75% of them present only once. The antigens these receptors bind are not known. This sample's treatment: approximately 9-day PBMC culture with coronavirus spike peptide pools or control peptides (ViraFEST assay). The sequencing input was CD4+ T cells from blood, cultured in vitro. Receptor source: a human donor who had recovered from COVID-19.

The chain is built from TRBV6-4 and TRBJ2-7; D ambiguous. V gave up 4 bases and J gave up 1 base, with 17 bases separating them. Germline values: CDR1 MRHNA, CDR2 SNTAGT. The CDR3 has 16 residues. In nucleotides, the CDR3 is TGTGCCAGCAGTGCCCTAGAGGTGATAGCTTCCTACGAGCAGTACTTC. Amino acids: CASSALEVIASYEQYF.

This clonotype was detected only once. The chain uses TRBV27 and TRBJ1-2; 7 bases align to TRBD1. CDR1 MNHEY and CDR2 SMNVEV come from the germline V gene (reference sequence). V shed 6 bases and J 4 bases; nucleotides not matched to a gene: 5. This CDR3 has 13 amino acids. The CDR3 DNA reads TGTGCCAGCAGGTTGACAGGGTTCTATGGCTACACCTTC. It encodes CASRLTGFYGYTF.

The V gene is TRBV5-1, the J gene TRBJ1-6; TRBD1 matches at 9 bases. V trimming: 5 bases; J trimming: 1 base; junction bases outside the gene matches: 7. Germline CDR1 is SGHRS and CDR2 is YFSETQ. This CDR3 contains 17 residues. CDR3 amino acids: CASSRQQGASYNSPLHF. CDR3 in DNA: TGCGCCAGCAGTCGTCAACAGGGGGCATCCTATAATTCACCCCTCCACTTT.

The rearrangement uses TRBV20-1 and TRBJ2-5; 13 bases fit TRBD2. The CDR3 sequence is 18 residues long. Germline lookup yields CDR1 DFQATT and CDR2 SNEGSKA (reference sequence). V lost 6 bases and J lost 0; bases outside the gene matches: 13. The CDR3 protein is CSANFWTSGRIYQETQYF. As DNA, the CDR3 is TGCAGTGCCAACTTTTGGACTAGCGGGAGAATTTACCAAGAGACCCAGTACTTC.

J is TRBJ1-2 and V is TRBV5-8; 7 bases match TRBD1. The CDR3 covers 13 residues. Per germline, CDR1 SGHTS and CDR2 YDEGEE. J lost 4 bases, V lost 1 base, and 1 base had no gene match. CDR3 in amino acids: CASSLRTGYGYTF. CDR3 bases: TGTGCCAGCAGCTTGCGGACAGGCTATGGCTACACCTTC.

This chain links TRBV20-1 with TRBJ2-3; D may be TRBD1 (6 bases). Between the trimmed V and J ends, which lost 5 bases and 8 bases, there was a span of 17 bases. CDR1 and CDR2 (germline): DFQATT, SNEGSKA (reference sequence). The CDR3 has 13 residues. CDR3 protein: CSAFQGNLGTQYF. The CDR3 nucleotides are TGCAGTGCTTTCCAGGGGAATTTGGGTACGCAGTATTTT.

The V gene is TRBV6-5, the J gene TRBJ1-1; D remains unclear. The CDR3 is 13 amino acids. Looked up from germline, CDR1 is MNHEY and CDR2 is SVGAGI. Trimming pared 2 bases from V and 4 bases from J, leaving 8 bases between. CDR3 in amino acids: CASSYEGGTEAFF. CDR3 coding DNA: TGTGCCAGCAGTTACGAGGGAGGCACTGAAGCTTTCTTT.

The rearrangement links TRBV28 to TRBJ1-5; D not resolved. The CDR3 consists of 13 residues. Germline lookup yields CDR1 MDHEN and CDR2 SYDVKM. The V and J ends lost 6 bases and 7 bases respectively, with 13 bases between them. The CDR3 here is CASRLILGQPQHF. The CDR3, as DNA: TGTGCCAGCAGGTTGATCTTGGGACAGCCCCAGCATTTT.

V is TRBV30 and J is TRBJ2-2; D remains ambiguous. The germline V gene encodes CDR1 GTSNPN and CDR2 SVGIG (reference sequence). The V end was cut by 5 bases, the J end by 4 bases, with 8 bases between. The CDR3 covers 12 residues. CDR3 in DNA: TGTGCCTGGGTAGGGATCACCGGGGAGCTGTTTTTT. Encoded protein: CAWVGITGELFF.

This clonotype was seen only once. This chain connects TRBV12-3 or TRBV12-4 to TRBJ2-6; D call uncertain. The CDR3 runs to 13 residues. V shed 2 bases and J shed 1 base, with 0 bases lying between them. Here the CDR3 DNA reads TGTGCCAGCAGTTTATCTGGGGCCAACGTCCTGACTTTC. Translating it yields CASSLSGANVLTF.

V usage is TRBV7-2 and J usage is TRBJ1-6; a weak D match, TRBD1 (5 bases). CDR1 SGHTA and CDR2 FQGNSA come from the germline V gene. The CDR3 is 15 amino acids. The germline V and J ends were trimmed by 6 bases and 4 bases, with 13 bases remaining between them. The chain's CDR3 is CASRHPGRYNSPLHF. CDR3 coding DNA: TGTGCCAGCAGACACCCGGGACGGTATAATTCACCCCTCCACTTT.

In DNA, the CDR3 is TGTGCCAGCAGTTACTCTAGGCTCGCGAGAGGGCGGTACTTC. Amino acid sequence: CASSYSRLARGRYF. The rearrangement joins TRBV6-2 or TRBV6-3 to TRBJ2-7; weak D call: TRBD2 (5 bases). Germline V CDR1 and CDR2: MNHEY, SVGEGT. Deletions cut 0 bases from V and 12 bases from J, with 18 bases between. The CDR3 runs to 14 residues.

The rearrangement uses TRBV7-2 and TRBJ1-2, with 8 bases identical to TRBD1. Germline values: CDR1 SGHTA, CDR2 FQGNSA. V lost 5 bases to trimming and J lost 6 bases; unmatched junction nucleotides: 8. This CDR3 has 14 residues. This chain's CDR3 is CASSLNRDRNGYTF. The CDR3 DNA reads as TGTGCCAGCAGCCTCAACAGGGACAGGAATGGCTACACCTTC.

The chain couples TRBV20-1 to TRBJ2-1, with TRBD1 identical over 9 bases. This CDR3 has 16 amino acids. V lost 0 bases, J lost 5 bases, and 8 bases stayed unmatched. Germline V gene sequence: CDR1 DFQATT, CDR2 SNEGSKA (reference sequence). CDR3 protein: CSARDAGQGTHNEQFF. As DNA, the CDR3 is TGCAGTGCTAGAGATGCGGGACAGGGTACCCACAATGAGCAGTTCTTC.

The rearrangement joins TRBV27 to TRBJ1-1; D not resolved. This CDR3 has 14 amino acids. The ends were cut back, 3 bases at V and 5 bases at J, with 13 bases in the middle. Germline CDR1 MNHEY, CDR2 SMNVEV (reference sequence). In DNA form, the CDR3 reads TGTGCCAGCAGTTTTTACGGGCGGAGGACTGAAGCTTTCTTT. It yields the protein CASSFYGRRTEAFF.

The rearrangement uses TRBV12-3 or TRBV12-4 and TRBJ1-5, with TRBD1 matching 7 bases. The CDR3 runs 14 residues. The J segment lost 3 bases and the V segment lost 6 bases, leaving 5 bases of the junction unmatched. Here the CDR3 DNA reads TGTGCCAGCAGGTGGCAGGGGGACAATCAGCCCCAGCATTTT. Translation gives CASRWQGDNQPQHF.

This clonotype was detected a few times. V gene TRBV7-9 combines with J gene TRBJ1-1; a possible D gene is TRBD1 (6 bases). The V gene's germline CDR1 is SEHNR and CDR2 FQNEAQ (reference sequence). V lost 5 bases and J lost 2, with 15 bases in between. This CDR3 has 15 amino acids. The CDR3 loop is CASSVMTGGNTEAFF. DNA for the CDR3: TGTGCCAGCAGCGTGATGACAGGAGGAAACACTGAAGCTTTCTTT.

About this clonotype itself: Sequence at one end of the junction differs from germline and may be a read error. The chain is built from TRBV2 and TRBJ1-2, with D unclear. From germline, CDR1 is SNHLY and CDR2 FYNNEI. The CDR3 is made up of 14 amino acids. The CDR3 nucleotides read TGCGCCAGCAGCCAAGAACTCGCTAACTATGGCTACACCTTC. Translated: CASSQELANYGYTF. Full variable domain (remainder filled in from reference TRBV2 and TRBJ1-2): EPEVTQTPSHQVTQMGQEVILRCVPISNHLYFYWYRQILGQKVEFLVSFYNNEISEKSEIFDDQFSVERPDGSNFTLKIRSTKLEDSAMYFCASSQELANYGYTFGSGTRLTVV.

The chain carries TRBV2 and TRBJ1-2, with D possibly matching TRBD1 (6 bases). The V gene lost 4 bases and the J gene lost 4 bases, with 13 bases spanning the gap. Per germline, CDR1 SNHLY and CDR2 FYNNEI. The CDR3 runs 14 residues. In nucleotides, the CDR3 is TGTGCCAGCAGTGTGGACAGCGGAGTCTATGGCTACACCTTC. Translated: CASSVDSGVYGYTF. Using reference TRBV2 and TRBJ1-2 for the parts outside the CDR3, the full variable domain is EPEVTQTPSHQVTQMGQEVILRCVPISNHLYFYWYRQILGQKVEFLVSFYNNEISEKSEIFDDQFSVERPDGSNFTLKIRSTKLEDSAMYFCASSVDSGVYGYTFGSGTRLTVV.

The chain links TRBV7-9 to TRBJ1-2, with D possibly being TRBD1 (6 bases). Germline-derived CDR1 and CDR2 are SEHNR and FQNEAQ (reference sequence). V was cut by 4 bases and J by 3 bases, with 18 bases left in between. CDR3 length equals 16 residues. In DNA form, the CDR3 reads TGTGCCAGCAGCTCGCGAGGGGGGGGCGCTGACTATGGCTACACCTTC. Translating it yields CASSSRGGGADYGYTF. The full variable domain, with the rest looked up from reference TRBV7-9 and TRBJ1-2, is DTGVSQNPRHKITKRGQNVTFRCDPISEHNRLYWYRQTLGQGPEFLTYFQNEAQLEKSRLLSDRFSAERPKGSFSTLEIQRTEQGDSAMYLCASSSRGGGADYGYTFGSGTRLTVV.

This clonotype occurred once. The chain couples TRBV20-1 to TRBJ2-7, with 8 bases lining up with TRBD2. The CDR3 is made up of 15 amino acids. Germline V gene lookup returns CDR1 DFQATT and CDR2 SNEGSKA (reference sequence). V shed 5 bases, J shed 1 base, and the junction held 10 bases outside the gene matches. CDR3 region: CSAPRPAGASYEQYF. The CDR3 DNA is TGCAGTGCTCCCCGCCCAGCGGGAGCGTCCTACGAGCAGTACTTC.

The V call is TRBV15, the J call TRBJ1-5; possible D gene TRBD1, 6 bases. This CDR3 is built from 17 residues. In germline, CDR1 is LNHNV, CDR2 YYDKDF (reference sequence). The ends were cut back, 0 bases at V and 4 bases at J, with 16 bases in the middle. CDR3 region: CATSRDRGWGGNQPQHF. CDR3 nucleotides: TGTGCCACCAGCAGAGACAGGGGCTGGGGTGGTAATCAGCCCCAGCATTTT. Full variable domain (missing parts from reference TRBV15 and TRBJ1-5): DAMVIQNPRYQVTQFGKPVTLSCSQTLNHNVMYWYQQKSSQAPKLLFHYYDKDFNNEADTPDNFQSRRPNTSFCFLDIRSPGLGDTAMYLCATSRDRGWGGNQPQHFGDGTRLSIL.

In this sample, this clonotype turned up a few times. V usage is TRBV24-1 and J usage is TRBJ1-5, with D unclear. The CDR3 covers 15 residues. The V end lost 3 bases, the J end lost 6 bases, and 14 bases lay between the germline ends. Per the germline V gene, CDR1 is KGHDR and CDR2 is SFDVKD. CDR3 in amino acids: CATSDPRVGSQPQHF. As DNA, the CDR3 is TGTGCCACCAGTGATCCCCGGGTCGGGAGTCAGCCCCAGCATTTT.

This clonotype was seen just once. V usage is TRBV30 and J usage is TRBJ1-5; D is perhaps TRBD1 (6 bases). CDR3 size: 15 residues. Between the trimmed V and J ends, which lost 1 base and 4 bases, there was a span of 14 bases. Germline V CDR1 and CDR2: GTSNPN, SVGIG (reference sequence). DNA for the CDR3: TGTGCCTGGAGTGGGTCGGGGACACATAATCAGCCCCAGCATTTT. This translates into CAWSGSGTHNQPQHF.

The rearrangement links TRBV27 to TRBJ1-5, with a possible D match to TRBD1 (6 bases). The CDR3 contains 13 residues. V was pared by 0 bases and J by 9 bases, with 9 bases between. Germline V gene data show CDR1 as MNHEY and CDR2 as SMNVEV (reference sequence). CDR3 coding DNA: TGTGCCAGCAGTTTATCGAGGGGGGGGCCCCAGCATTTT. It specifies CASSLSRGGPQHF.